This T cell receptor beta chain was observed in a study of somatic mutations in cytotoxic T cells in rheumatoid arthritis. Study-level information: Flow-sorting brought some V beta antibody-stained T-cell populations to nearly 100% purity, V beta1+ cells sequenced for TCRB among them. Study-level findings and limits: Among 60 or so patients, 8 showed a largest CD8+ clone that surpassed 20% of CD8+ cells.

Germline-derived CDR1 and CDR2 are LNHDA and SQIVND (reference sequence). After removal of 4 bases from V and 3 bases from J, the junction contained 8 bases not matched to a gene. This CDR3 has 15 residues. Clones were read by immunoSEQ multiplex PCR, and TCRdb kept only the in-frame ones, dropping some. Here the sample spans about 30,000 clones, around four fifths being singletons. On this clone: Its specificity is not known.

This sequence joins TRBV19 and TRBJ2-7, with TRBD1 matching over 8 bases. Source material: CD8+ T cells sorted from blood. The sequence was collected from an adult with rheumatoid arthritis. The CDR3 is CASSTGQGAFYEQYF. In DNA, the CDR3 is TGTGCCAGTAGTACAGGACAGGGAGCGTTCTACGAGCAGTACTTC.